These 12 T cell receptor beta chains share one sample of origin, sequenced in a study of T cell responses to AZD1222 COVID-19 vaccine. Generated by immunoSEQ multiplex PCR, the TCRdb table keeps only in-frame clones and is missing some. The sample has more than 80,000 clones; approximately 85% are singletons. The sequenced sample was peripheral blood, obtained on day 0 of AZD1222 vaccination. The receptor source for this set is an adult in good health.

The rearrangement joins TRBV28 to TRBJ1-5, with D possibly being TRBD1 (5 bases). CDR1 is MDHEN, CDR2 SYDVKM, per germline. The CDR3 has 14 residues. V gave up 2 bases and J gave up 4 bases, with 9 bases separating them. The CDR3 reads CASSLAGGNQPQHF. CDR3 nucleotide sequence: TGTGCCAGCAGTTTAGCTGGGGGTAATCAGCCCCAGCATTTT.

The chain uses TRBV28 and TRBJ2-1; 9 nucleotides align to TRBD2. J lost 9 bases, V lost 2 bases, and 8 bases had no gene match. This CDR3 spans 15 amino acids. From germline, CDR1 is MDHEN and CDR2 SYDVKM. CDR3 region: CASSLGTSIHGEQFF. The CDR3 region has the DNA TGTGCCAGCAGTTTAGGGACTAGCATCCACGGTGAGCAGTTCTTC.

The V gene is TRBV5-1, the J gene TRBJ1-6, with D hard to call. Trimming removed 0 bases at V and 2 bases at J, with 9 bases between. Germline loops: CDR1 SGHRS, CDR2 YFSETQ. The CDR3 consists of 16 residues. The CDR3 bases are TGCGCCAGCAGCTTGGCCGGAACGCCCTATAATTCACCCCTCCACTTT. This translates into CASSLAGTPYNSPLHF.

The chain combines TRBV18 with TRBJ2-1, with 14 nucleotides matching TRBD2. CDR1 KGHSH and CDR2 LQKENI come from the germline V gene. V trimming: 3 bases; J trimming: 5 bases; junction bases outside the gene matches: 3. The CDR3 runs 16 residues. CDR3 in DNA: TGTGCCAGCTCACCTGGGGGACTAGCGGGGGACAATGAGCAGTTCTTC. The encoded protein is CASSPGGLAGDNEQFF.

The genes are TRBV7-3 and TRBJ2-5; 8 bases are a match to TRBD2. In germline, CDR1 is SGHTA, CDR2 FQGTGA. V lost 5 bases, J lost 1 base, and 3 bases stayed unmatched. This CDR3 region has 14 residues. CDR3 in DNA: TGTGCCAGCAGCCGGGGGGGACTCCAAGAGACCCAGTACTTC. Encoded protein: CASSRGGLQETQYF.

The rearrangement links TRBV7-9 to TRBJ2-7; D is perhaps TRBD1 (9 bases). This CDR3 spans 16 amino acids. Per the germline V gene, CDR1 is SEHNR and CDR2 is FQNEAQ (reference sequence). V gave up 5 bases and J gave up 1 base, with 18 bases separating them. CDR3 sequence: CASSGSGTGNSYEQYF. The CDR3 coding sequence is TGTGCCAGCAGCGGTAGCGGGACAGGGAATTCCTACGAGCAGTACTTC.

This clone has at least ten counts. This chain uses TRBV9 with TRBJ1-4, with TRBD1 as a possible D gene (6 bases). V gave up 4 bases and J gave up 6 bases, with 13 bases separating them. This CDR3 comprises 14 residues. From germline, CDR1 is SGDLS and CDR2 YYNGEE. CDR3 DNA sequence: TGTGCCAGCAGCCCAGGGGCAGTAGATGAAAAACTGTTTTTT. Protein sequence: CASSPGAVDEKLFF.

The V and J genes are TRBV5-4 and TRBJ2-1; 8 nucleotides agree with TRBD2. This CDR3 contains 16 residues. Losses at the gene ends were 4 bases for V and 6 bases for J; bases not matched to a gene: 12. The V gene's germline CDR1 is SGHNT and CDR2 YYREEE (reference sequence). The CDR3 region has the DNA TGTGCCAGCAGCCCCAACGGGAGGGTGGGGGGCAATGAGCAGTTCTTC. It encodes CASSPNGRVGGNEQFF.

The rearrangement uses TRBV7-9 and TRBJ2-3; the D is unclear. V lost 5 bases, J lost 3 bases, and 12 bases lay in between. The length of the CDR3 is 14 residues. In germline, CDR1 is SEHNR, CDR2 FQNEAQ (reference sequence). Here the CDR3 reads CASSPKLGTDTQYF. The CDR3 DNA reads TGTGCCAGCAGCCCAAAACTCGGGACAGATACGCAGTATTTT. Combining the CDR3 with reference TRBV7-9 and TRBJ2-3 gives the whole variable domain DTGVSQNPRHKITKRGQNVTFRCDPISEHNRLYWYRQTLGQGPEFLTYFQNEAQLEKSRLLSDRFSAERPKGSFSTLEIQRTEQGDSAMYLCASSPKLGTDTQYFGPGTRLTVL.

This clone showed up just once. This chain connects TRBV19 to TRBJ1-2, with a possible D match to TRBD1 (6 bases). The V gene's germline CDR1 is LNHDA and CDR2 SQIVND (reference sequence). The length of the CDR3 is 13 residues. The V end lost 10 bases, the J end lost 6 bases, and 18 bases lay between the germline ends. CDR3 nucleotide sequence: TGTGCCACTCGCCCGGACAGCCCGCATGGCTACACCTTC. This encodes CATRPDSPHGYTF. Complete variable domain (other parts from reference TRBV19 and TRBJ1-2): DGGITQSPKYLFRKEGQNVTLSCEQNLNHDAMYWYRQDPGQGLRLIYYSQIVNDFQKGDIAEGYSVSREKKESFPLTVTSAQKNPTAFYLCATRPDSPHGYTFGSGTRLTVV.

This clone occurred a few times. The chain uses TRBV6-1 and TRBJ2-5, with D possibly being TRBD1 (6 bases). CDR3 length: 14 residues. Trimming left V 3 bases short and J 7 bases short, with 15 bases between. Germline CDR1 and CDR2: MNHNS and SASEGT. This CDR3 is CASSERTASWTQYF. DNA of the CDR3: TGTGCCAGCAGTGAGAGGACAGCCAGTTGGACCCAGTACTTC.

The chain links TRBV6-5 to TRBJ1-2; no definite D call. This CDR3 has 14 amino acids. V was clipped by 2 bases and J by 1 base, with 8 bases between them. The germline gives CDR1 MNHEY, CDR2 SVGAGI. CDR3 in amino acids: CASSYRESNYGYTF. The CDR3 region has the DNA TGTGCCAGCAGTTACCGGGAAAGTAACTATGGCTACACCTTC.